This T cell receptor (beta chain) is drawn from a study of graft-versus-host responses after intestinal transplantation. Whole-study context: Recipients were all induced with anti-thymocyte globulin, then given tacrolimus and steroids for 3 to 4 years.

For this clone: What it binds is not known.

Assay used: immunoSEQ multiplex PCR; TCRdb lists only in-frame clones, some missing. The table shows about 91,000 clones, with more than 85% occurring only once. Germline V CDR1 and CDR2: DFQATT, SNEGSKA (reference sequence). With 5 bases removed from V and 6 bases from J, the gap between germline ends came to 7 bases. This CDR3 has 11 residues. The rearrangement uses TRBV20-1 and TRBJ2-2; D uncertain. This receptor was taken from a human donor who was the organ donor for an intestinal transplant. Here the sequenced sample was unstimulated CD4+ T cells sorted from spleen or lymph node cells, taken before transplant. CDR3 DNA: TGCAGTGCTGCGATCTCCGGGGAGCTGTTTTTT. It encodes CSAAISGELFF.